These 5 T cell receptor beta chains originate from one sample sequenced in a study of T-cell memory formation after mild COVID-19. TCRdb reprocessed the 5' RACE reads with MiXCR, giving one entry per CDR3 protein. There are around 340,000 distinct CDR3 sequences in the sample; 15% occur only once, and 20% to 25% lies in the top ten. Sequences were obtained from PBMCs or a T cell subset sorted from them (not recorded which). Receptors originate from a man between 18 and 35 years old who had mild COVID-19 (a few samples of this study predate the infection). Cell type and time point are not known.

The chain joins TRBV5-1 to TRBJ2-1; 11 nucleotides line up with TRBD1. Germline-derived CDR1 and CDR2 are SGHRS and YFSETQ. The CDR3 sequence is 16 residues long. Trimming removed 0 bases from V and 7 bases from J; junction bases left unmatched: 6. The CDR3 is CASSLAGTGGLNEQFF. For the CDR3, the DNA is TGCGCCAGCAGCTTGGCCGGGACAGGGGGACTGAATGAGCAGTTCTTC.

The rearrangement links TRBV24-1 to TRBJ2-3; 9 bases agree with TRBD2. The CDR3 is made up of 17 amino acids. CDR1 KGHDR and CDR2 SFDVKD come from the germline V gene. With V trimmed by 7 bases and J by 4 bases, 14 bases remained unmatched. This CDR3 is CATRAPGLARHPDTQYF. CDR3 nucleotides: TGTGCCACCAGAGCTCCGGGACTAGCTAGGCATCCAGATACGCAGTATTTT.

The DNA for the CDR3 is TGTGCCCTCAAGCAGGGTTACACTGAAGCTTTCTTT. Translation gives CALKQGYTEAFF. The V and J genes are TRBV6-1 and TRBJ1-1; possibly TRBD1 for D (5 bases). Germline V gene sequence: CDR1 MNHNS, CDR2 SASEGT. V was cut by 11 bases and J by 3 bases, with 13 bases left in between. CDR3 length equals 12 residues.

This clonotype was detected only a few times. V is TRBV28 and J is TRBJ2-2; 7 bases align to TRBD1. Germline CDR1 and CDR2: MDHEN and SYDVKM. The CDR3 is made up of 14 amino acids. Trimming at V came to 6 bases and at J to 9 bases, leaving 10 bases not matched to a gene. CDR3 sequence (DNA): TGTGCCAGCAGAGAGGGGCAGGGGGTGCGGGAGCTGTTTTTT. This gives the protein CASREGQGVRELFF. The full variable domain, completed using reference TRBV28 and TRBJ2-2, is DVKVTQSSRYLVKRTGEKVFLECVQDMDHENMFWYRQDPGLGLRLIYFSYDVKMKEKGDIPEGYSVSREKKERFSLILESASTNQTSMYLCASREGQGVRELFFGEGSRLTVL.

This clonotype was seen ten or more times. The genes are TRBV24-1 and TRBJ2-7; D gene uncertain. With 12 bases removed from V and 4 bases from J, the gap between germline ends came to 9 bases. The germline CDR1 and CDR2 sequences are KGHDR and SFDVKD. This CDR3 contains 10 residues. CDR3 bases: TGTGCCTCAATGACATACGAGCAGTACGTC. Its protein product is CASMTYEQYV.